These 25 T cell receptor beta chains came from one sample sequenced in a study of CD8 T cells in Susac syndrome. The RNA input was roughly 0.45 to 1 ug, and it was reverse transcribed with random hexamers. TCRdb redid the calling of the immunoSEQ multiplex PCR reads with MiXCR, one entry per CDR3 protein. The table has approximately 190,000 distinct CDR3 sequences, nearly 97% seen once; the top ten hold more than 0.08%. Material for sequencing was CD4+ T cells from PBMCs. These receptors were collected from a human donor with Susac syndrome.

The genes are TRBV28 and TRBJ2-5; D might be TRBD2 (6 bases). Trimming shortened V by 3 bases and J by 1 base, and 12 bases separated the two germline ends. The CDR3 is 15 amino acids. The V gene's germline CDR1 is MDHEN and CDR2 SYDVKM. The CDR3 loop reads CASSFEWRGQETQYF. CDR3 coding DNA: TGTGCCAGCAGTTTTGAGTGGCGGGGCCAAGAGACCCAGTACTTC.

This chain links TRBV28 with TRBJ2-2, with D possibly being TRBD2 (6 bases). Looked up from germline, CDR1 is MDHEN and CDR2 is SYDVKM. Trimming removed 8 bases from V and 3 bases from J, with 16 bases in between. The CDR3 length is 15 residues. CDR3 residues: CASGHGSLHTGELFF. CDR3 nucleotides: TGTGCCAGCGGCCACGGGAGTCTGCACACCGGGGAGCTGTTTTTT.

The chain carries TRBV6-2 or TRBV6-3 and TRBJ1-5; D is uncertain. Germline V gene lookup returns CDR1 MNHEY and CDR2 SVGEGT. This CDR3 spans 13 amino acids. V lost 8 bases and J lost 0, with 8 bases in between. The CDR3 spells CASREDSNQPQHF. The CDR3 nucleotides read TGTGCCAGCCGAGAGGATAGCAATCAGCCCCAGCATTTT.

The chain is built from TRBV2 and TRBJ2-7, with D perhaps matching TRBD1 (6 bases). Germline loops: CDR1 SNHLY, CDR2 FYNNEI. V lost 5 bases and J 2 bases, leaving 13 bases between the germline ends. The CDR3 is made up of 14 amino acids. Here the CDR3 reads CASSIAGETYEQYF. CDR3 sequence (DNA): TGTGCCAGCAGTATTGCAGGGGAGACCTACGAGCAGTACTTC.

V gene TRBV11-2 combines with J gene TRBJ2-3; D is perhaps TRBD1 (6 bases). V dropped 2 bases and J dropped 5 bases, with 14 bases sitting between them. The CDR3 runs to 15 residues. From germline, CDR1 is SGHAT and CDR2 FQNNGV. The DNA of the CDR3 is TGTGCCAGCAGCTTAAATGGGGGCGCGGTAGATACGCAGTATTTT. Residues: CASSLNGGAVDTQYF.

The CDR3 region is CSVGSATTNEKLFF. In nucleotides, the CDR3 is TGCAGCGTTGGTTCGGCGACAACTAATGAAAAACTGTTTTTT. The V gene is TRBV29-1, the J gene TRBJ1-4; D gene uncertain. The V gene lost 4 bases and the J gene lost 0 bases, with 9 bases spanning the gap. This CDR3 is 14 amino acids long. Germline V CDR1 and CDR2: SQVTM, ANQGSEA.

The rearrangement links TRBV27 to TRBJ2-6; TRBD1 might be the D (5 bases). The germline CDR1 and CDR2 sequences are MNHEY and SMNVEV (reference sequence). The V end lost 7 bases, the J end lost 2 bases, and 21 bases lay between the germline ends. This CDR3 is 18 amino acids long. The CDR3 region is CASKELKGSFPGANVLTF. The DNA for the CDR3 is TGTGCCAGCAAAGAACTAAAGGGGTCCTTTCCTGGGGCCAACGTCCTGACTTTC.

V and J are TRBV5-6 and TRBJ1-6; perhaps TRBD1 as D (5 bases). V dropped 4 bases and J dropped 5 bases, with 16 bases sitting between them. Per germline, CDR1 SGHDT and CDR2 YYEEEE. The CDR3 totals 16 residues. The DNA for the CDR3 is TGTGCCAGCAGCGGGGACGCTGGACTCCATAATTCACCCCTCCACTTT. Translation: CASSGDAGLHNSPLHF.

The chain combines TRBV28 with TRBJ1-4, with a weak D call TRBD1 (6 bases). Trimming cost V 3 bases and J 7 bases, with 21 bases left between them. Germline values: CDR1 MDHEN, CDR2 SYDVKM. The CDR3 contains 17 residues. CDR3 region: CASSFPSLQGGIEKLFF. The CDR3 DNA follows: TGTGCCAGCAGTTTCCCTAGCCTACAGGGAGGTATTGAAAAACTGTTTTTT.

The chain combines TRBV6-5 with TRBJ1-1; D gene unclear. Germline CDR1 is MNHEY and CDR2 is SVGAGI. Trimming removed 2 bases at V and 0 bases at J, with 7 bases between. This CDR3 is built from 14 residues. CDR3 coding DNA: TGTGCCAGCAGTTACAGCAGCTTGAACACTGAAGCTTTCTTT. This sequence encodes CASSYSSLNTEAFF.

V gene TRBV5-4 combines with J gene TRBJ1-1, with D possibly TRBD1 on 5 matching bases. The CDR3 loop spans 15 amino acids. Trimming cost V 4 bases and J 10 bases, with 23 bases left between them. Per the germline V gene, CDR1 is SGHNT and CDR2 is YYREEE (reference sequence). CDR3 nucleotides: TGTGCCAGCAGCCGAATATACGGTGGGGCCGGAGGAGCTTTCTTT. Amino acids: CASSRIYGGAGGAFF.

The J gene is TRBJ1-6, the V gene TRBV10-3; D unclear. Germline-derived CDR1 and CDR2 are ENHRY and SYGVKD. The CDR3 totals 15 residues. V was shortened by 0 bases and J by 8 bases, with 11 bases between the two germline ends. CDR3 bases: TGTGCCATCAGTGAGTCGGAGGATGGGGATTCACCCCTCCACTTT. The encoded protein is CAISESEDGDSPLHF.

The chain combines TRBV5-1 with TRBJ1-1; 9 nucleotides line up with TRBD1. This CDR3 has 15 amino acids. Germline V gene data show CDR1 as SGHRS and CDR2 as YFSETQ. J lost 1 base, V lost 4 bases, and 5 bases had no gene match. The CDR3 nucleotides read TGCGCCAGCAGCATACCGGGACAGGGGAACACTGAAGCTTTCTTT. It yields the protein CASSIPGQGNTEAFF.

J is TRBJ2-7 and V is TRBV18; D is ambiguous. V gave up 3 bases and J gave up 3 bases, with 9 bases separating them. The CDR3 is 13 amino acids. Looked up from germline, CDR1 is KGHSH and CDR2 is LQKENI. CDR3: CASSPRPNYEQYF. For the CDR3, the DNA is TGTGCCAGCTCACCTAGGCCGAACTACGAGCAGTACTTC.

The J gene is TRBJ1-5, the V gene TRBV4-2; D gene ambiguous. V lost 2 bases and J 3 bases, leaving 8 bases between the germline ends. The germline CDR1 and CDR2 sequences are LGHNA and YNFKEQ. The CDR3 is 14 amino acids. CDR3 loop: CASSQLGPNQPQHF. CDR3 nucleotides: TGTGCCAGCAGCCAACTAGGCCCCAATCAGCCCCAGCATTTT.

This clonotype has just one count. CDR3 in DNA: TGTGCCATCGGGTCCCAAAACTACGAGCAGTACTTC. Its translation: CAIGSQNYEQYF. This chain joins TRBV10-3 and TRBJ2-7; D unresolved. CDR3 length equals 12 residues. Trimming cost V 8 bases and J 3 bases, with 11 bases left between them. The germline V gene encodes CDR1 ENHRY and CDR2 SYGVKD.

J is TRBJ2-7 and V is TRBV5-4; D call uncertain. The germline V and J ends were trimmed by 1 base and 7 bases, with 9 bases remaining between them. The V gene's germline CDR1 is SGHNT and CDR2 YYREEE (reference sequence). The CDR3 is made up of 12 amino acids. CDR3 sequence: CASSLSGREQYF. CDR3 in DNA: TGTGCCAGCAGCTTGAGTGGGCGAGAGCAGTACTTC. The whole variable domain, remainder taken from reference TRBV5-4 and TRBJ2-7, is ETGVTQSPTHLIKTRGQQVTLRCSSQSGHNTVSWYQQALGQGPQFIFQYYREEENGRGNFPPRFSGLQFPNYSSELNVNALELDDSALYLCASSLSGREQYFGPGTRLTVT.

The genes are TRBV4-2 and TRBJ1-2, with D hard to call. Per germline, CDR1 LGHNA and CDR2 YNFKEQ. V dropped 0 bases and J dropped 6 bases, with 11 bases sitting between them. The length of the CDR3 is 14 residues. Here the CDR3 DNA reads TGTGCCAGCAGCCAAGATGGAGGGTATAATGGCTACACCTTC. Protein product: CASSQDGGYNGYTF.

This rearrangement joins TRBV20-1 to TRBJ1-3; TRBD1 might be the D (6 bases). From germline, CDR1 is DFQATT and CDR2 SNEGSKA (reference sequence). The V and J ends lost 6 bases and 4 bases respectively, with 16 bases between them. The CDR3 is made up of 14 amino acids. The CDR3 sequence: CSANDGQRGNTIYF. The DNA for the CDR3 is TGCAGTGCGAACGACGGACAGAGGGGAAACACCATATATTTT.

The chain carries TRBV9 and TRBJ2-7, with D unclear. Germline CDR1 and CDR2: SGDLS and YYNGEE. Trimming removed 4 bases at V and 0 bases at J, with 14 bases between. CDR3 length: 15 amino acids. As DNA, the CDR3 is TGTGCCAGCAGCCCTCGGACGGAGAGCTCCTACGAGCAGTACTTC. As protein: CASSPRTESSYEQYF.

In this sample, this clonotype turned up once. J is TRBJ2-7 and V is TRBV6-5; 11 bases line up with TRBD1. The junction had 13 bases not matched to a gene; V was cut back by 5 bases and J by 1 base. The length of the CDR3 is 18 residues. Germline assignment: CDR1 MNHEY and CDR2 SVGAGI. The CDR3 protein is CASSLHPRGQGVSYEQYF. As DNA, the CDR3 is TGTGCCAGCAGTCTACACCCCCGGGGACAGGGGGTGTCCTACGAGCAGTACTTC.

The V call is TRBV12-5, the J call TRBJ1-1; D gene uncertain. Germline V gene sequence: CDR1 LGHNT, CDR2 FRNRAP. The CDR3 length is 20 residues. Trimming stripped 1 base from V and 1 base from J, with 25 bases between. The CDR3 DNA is TGTGCTAGTGGTTTGGCCGATCTCGCGGGATACCGTAAGGGGAACACTGAAGCTTTCTTT. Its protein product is CASGLADLAGYRKGNTEAFF.

CDR3 sequence (DNA): TGTGCCAGTAGTGCATACAGGGGAGGAGAGGAGACCCAGTACTTC. This gives the protein CASSAYRGGEETQYF. This chain joins TRBV19 and TRBJ2-5; possible D gene TRBD1, 7 bases. Deletions cut 5 bases from V and 5 bases from J, with 18 bases between. This CDR3 has 15 residues. CDR1 and CDR2 (germline): LNHDA, SQIVND (reference sequence). Complete variable domain (other parts from reference TRBV19 and TRBJ2-5): DGGITQSPKYLFRKEGQNVTLSCEQNLNHDAMYWYRQDPGQGLRLIYYSQIVNDFQKGDIAEGYSVSREKKESFPLTVTSAQKNPTAFYLCASSAYRGGEETQYFGPGTRLLVL.

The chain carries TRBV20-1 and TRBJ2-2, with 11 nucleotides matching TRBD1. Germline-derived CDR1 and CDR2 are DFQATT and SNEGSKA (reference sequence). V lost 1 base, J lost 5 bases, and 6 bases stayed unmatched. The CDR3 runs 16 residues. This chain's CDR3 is CSARAPGTGGTGELFF. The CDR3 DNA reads TGCAGTGCTAGAGCCCCTGGGACAGGGGGGACCGGGGAGCTGTTTTTT.

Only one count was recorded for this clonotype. CDR3 sequence (DNA): TGTGCCAGCAGTGCAGTACAGGCTGTCCACTTT. Protein sequence: CASSAVQAVHF. The chain is built from TRBV2 and TRBJ1-6, with D perhaps TRBD1 (5 bases). This CDR3 has 11 residues. CDR1 is SNHLY and CDR2 is FYNNEI in the germline V gene. Trimming removed 4 bases at V and 17 bases at J, with 12 bases between.